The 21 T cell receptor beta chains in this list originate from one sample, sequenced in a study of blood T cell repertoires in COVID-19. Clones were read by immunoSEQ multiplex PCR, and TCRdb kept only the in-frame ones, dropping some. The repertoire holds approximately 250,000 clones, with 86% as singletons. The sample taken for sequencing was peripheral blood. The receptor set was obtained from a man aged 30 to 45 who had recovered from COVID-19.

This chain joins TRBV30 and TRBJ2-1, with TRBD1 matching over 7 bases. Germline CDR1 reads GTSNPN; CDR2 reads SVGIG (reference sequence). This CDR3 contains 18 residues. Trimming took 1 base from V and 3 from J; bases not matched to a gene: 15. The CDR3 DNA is TGTGCCTGGAGTGAGATAATCCTATTGGGACAGAACTACAATGAGCAGTTCTTC. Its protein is CAWSEIILLGQNYNEQFF.

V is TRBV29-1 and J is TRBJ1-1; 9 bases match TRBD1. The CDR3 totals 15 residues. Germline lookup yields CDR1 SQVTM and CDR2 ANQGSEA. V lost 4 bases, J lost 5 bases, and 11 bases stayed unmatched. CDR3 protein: CSVVTGGIGWTEAFF. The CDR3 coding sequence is TGCAGCGTTGTGACAGGGGGAATTGGGTGGACTGAAGCTTTCTTT.

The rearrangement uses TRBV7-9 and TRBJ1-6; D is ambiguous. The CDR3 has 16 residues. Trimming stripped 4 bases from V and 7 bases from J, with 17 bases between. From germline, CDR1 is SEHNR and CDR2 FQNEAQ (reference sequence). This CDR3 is CASSSLAAGSNSPLHF. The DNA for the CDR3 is TGTGCCAGCAGCTCACTAGCAGCGGGTTCCAATTCACCCCTCCACTTT. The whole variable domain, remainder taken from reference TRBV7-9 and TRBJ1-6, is DTGVSQNPRHKITKRGQNVTFRCDPISEHNRLYWYRQTLGQGPEFLTYFQNEAQLEKSRLLSDRFSAERPKGSFSTLEIQRTEQGDSAMYLCASSSLAAGSNSPLHFGNGTRLTVT.

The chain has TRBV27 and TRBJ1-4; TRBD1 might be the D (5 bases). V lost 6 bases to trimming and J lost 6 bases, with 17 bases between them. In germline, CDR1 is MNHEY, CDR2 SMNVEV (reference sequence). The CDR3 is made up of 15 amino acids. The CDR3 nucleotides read TGTGCCAGCAGCGCGGGGGAGGGAGGAGATGAAAAACTGTTTTTT. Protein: CASSAGEGGDEKLFF. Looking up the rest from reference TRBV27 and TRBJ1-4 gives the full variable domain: EAQVTQNPRYLITVTGKKLTVTCSQNMNHEYMSWYRQDPGLGLRQIYYSMNVEVTDKGDVPEGYKVSRKEKRNFPLILESPSPNQTSLYFCASSAGEGGDEKLFFGSGTQLSVL.

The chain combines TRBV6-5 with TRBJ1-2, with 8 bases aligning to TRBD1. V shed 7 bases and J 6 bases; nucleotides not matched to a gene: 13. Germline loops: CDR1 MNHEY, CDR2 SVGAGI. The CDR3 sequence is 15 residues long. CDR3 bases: TGTGCCAGCACCCCGACGGCAGGGGGCGGCGATGGCTACACCTTC. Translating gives CASTPTAGGGDGYTF.

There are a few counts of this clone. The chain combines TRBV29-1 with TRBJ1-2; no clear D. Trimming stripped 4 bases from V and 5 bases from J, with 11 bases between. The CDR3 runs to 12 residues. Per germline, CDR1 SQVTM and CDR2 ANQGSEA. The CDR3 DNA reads TGCAGCGTTGGGACTTCGGGGTATGGCTACACCTTC. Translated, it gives CSVGTSGYGYTF.

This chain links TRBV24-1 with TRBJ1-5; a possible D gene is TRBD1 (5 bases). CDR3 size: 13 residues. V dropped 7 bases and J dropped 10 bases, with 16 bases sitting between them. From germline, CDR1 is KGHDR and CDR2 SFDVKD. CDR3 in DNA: TGTGCCACCAGCTCCGCCCCAGGGTTTCCCCAGCATTTT. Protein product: CATSSAPGFPQHF.

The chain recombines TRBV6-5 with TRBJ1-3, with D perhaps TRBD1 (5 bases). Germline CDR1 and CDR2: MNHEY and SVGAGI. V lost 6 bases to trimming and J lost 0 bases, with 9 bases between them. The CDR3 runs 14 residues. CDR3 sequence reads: CASRPQGSGNTIYF. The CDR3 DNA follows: TGTGCCAGCAGACCTCAGGGCTCTGGAAACACCATATATTTT.

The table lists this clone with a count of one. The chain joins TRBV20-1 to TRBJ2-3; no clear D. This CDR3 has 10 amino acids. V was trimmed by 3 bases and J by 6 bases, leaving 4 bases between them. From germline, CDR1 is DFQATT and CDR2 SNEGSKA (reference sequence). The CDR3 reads CSASLDTQYF. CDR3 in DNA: TGCAGTGCTAGCCTGGATACGCAGTATTTT.

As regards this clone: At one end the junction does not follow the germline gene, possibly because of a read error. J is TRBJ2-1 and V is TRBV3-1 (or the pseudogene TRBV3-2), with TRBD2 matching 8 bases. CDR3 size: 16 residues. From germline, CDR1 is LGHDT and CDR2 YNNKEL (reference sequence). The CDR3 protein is CASSQDETSVYNEQFF. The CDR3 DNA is TGTGCCAGCAGTCAAGACGAGACTAGCGTTTACAATGAGCAGTTCTTC.

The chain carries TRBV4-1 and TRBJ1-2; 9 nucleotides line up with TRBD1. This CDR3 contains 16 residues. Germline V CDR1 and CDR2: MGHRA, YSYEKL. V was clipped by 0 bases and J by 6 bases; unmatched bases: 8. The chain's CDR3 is CASSQDRGTGFNGYTF. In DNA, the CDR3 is TGCGCCAGCAGCCAAGATCGTGGGACAGGGTTTAATGGCTACACCTTC.

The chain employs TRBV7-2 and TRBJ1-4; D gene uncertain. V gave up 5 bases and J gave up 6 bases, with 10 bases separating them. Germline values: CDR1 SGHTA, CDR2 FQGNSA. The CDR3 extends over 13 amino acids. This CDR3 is CASSPSFYEKLFF. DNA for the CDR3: TGTGCCAGCAGCCCAAGCTTCTATGAAAAACTGTTTTTT.

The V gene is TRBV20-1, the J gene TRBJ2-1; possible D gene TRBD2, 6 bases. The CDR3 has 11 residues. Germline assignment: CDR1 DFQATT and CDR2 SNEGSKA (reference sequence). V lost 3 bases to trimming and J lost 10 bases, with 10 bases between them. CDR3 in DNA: TGCAGTGCTAGGCGAAGCGGGGAGCAGTTCTTC. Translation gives CSARRSGEQFF.

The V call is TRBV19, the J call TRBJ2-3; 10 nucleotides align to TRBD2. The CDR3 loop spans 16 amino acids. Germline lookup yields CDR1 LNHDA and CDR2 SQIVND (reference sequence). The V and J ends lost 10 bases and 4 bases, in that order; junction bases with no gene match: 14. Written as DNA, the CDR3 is TGTGCCACCAAGAGGGCTAGCGGGGGACTCCCAGATACGCAGTATTTT. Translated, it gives CATKRASGGLPDTQYF.

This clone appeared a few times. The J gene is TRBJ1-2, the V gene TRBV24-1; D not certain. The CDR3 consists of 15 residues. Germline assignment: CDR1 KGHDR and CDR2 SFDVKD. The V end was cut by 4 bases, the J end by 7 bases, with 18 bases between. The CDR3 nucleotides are TGTGCCACCAGTGACTCTACAAATTGGCGGTGTGGCTACACCTTC. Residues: CATSDSTNWRCGYTF.

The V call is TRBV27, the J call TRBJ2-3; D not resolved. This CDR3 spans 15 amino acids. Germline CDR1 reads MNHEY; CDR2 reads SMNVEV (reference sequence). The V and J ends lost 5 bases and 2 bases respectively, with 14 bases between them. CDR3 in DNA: TGTGCCAGCAGTCCGACTCCTTCTTACACAGATACGCAGTATTTT. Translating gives CASSPTPSYTDTQYF.

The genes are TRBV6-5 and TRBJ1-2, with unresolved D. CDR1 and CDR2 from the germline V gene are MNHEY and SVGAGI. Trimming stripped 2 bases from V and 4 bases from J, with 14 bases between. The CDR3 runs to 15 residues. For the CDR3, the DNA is TGTGCCAGCAGTTACGGGAGTTGGTCAGCCTATGGCTACACCTTC. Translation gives CASSYGSWSAYGYTF.

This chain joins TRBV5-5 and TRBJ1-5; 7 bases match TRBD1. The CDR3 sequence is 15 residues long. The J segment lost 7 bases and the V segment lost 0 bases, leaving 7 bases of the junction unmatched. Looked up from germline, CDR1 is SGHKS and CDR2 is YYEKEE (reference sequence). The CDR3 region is CASSLGYRGWQPQHF. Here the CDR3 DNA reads TGTGCCAGCAGCTTGGGATACAGGGGTTGGCAGCCCCAGCATTTT.

DNA of the CDR3: TGTGCCAGCAGCTCGCAGGGGGCTTTTGGGAATCAGCCCCAGCATTTT. Protein sequence: CASSSQGAFGNQPQHF. The chain has TRBV5-5 and TRBJ1-5, with 8 bases matching TRBD1. Germline trimming cut 3 bases from V and 4 bases from J; bases unmatched to any gene: 9. This CDR3 has 16 amino acids. Germline CDR1 and CDR2: SGHKS and YYEKEE (reference sequence). Combining the CDR3 with reference TRBV5-5 and TRBJ1-5 gives the whole variable domain DAGVTQSPTHLIKTRGQQVTLRCSPISGHKSVSWYQQVLGQGPQFIFQYYEKEERGRGNFPDRFSARQFPNYSSELNVNALLLGDSALYLCASSSQGAFGNQPQHFGDGTRLSIL.

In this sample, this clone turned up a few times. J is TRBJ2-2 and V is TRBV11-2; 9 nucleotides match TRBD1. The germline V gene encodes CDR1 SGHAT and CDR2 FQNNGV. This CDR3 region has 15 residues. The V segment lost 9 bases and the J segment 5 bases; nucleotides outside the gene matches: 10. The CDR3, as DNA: TGTGCCAGTTATCCGGGACAGGGTTGGACCGGGGAGCTGTTTTTT. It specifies CASYPGQGWTGELFF.

DNA of the CDR3: TGTGCTAGTGGTCCGGAACAGGGTACTACGCAGTATTTT. This codes for CASGPEQGTTQYF. The rearrangement joins TRBV12-5 to TRBJ2-3, with a tentative D call TRBD1 (6 bases). The germline V gene has CDR1 LGHNT and CDR2 FRNRAP. V lost 5 bases and J 8 bases, leaving 14 bases between the germline ends. The length of the CDR3 is 13 residues.